The 8 T cell receptor beta chains reported below all come from one sample, sequenced in a study of CXCR3-negative and CXCR3-positive naive CD8 T cells. Notes on the study in general: CXCR3-positive naive cells had more hydrophobic TRB CDR3s than CXCR3-negative naive cells.

The TRB cDNA libraries were prepared by 5' RACE with UMI labels. From its re-call of the 5' RACE reads, TCRdb lists each CDR3 protein once, without DNA. This table holds around 60,000 distinct CDR3 sequences. No antigen has been assigned to these receptors. Sequenced sample: naive CXCR3+ CD8+ T cells from blood. Specified subset: CD45RO-CCR7+CD27+CD95- naive CD8+ T cells expressing CXCR3 (TNR3+). These receptors came from a human donor in good health. Some clones in this sample may be carry-over from other donors' samples.

The J gene is TRBJ1-5, the V gene TRBV25-1; TCRdb's D call of TRBD1 is untestable without DNA. Germline CDR1 reads MGHDK; CDR2 reads SYGVNS. The CDR3 is 15 residues long. CDR3: CASSDGQGNNQPQHF.

This rearrangement joins TRBV4-1 to TRBJ1-1; TCRdb's assignment of TRBD1 cannot be checked, as there is no DNA. CDR1 and CDR2 (germline): MGHRA, YSYEKL. The CDR3 totals 16 residues. The CDR3 sequence: CASSQVGAAGGTEAFF.

This sequence joins TRBV28 and TRBJ2-3. The CDR3 consists of 13 residues. CDR1 is MDHEN and CDR2 is SYDVKM in the germline V gene. CDR3 residues: CASSSLTTDTQYF. The entire variable domain, with the rest obtained from reference TRBV28 and TRBJ2-3, is as follows: DVKVTQSSRYLVKRTGEKVFLECVQDMDHENMFWYRQDPGLGLRLIYFSYDVKMKEKGDIPEGYSVSREKKERFSLILESASTNQTSMYLCASSSLTTDTQYFGPGTRLTVL.

The chain couples TRBV27 to TRBJ2-3; TCRdb calls TRBD2, which cannot be checked without DNA. The CDR3 runs to 16 residues. Germline loops: CDR1 MNHEY, CDR2 SMNVEV (reference sequence). The CDR3 spells CASSYGLAGGPDTQYF.

The J gene is TRBJ2-4, the V gene TRBV29-1. CDR3 length equals 15 residues. Germline CDR1 is SQVTM and CDR2 is ANQGSEA. CDR3 residues: CSVEGWDLAKNIQYF.

This rearrangement joins TRBV7-9 to TRBJ1-1; the TCRdb call, TRBD1, lacks DNA for checking. Germline V gives CDR1 SEHNR, CDR2 FQNEAQ (reference sequence). The CDR3 is made up of 13 amino acids. CDR3 amino acids: CASDQGAQTEAFF.

The CDR3 here is CSPVSGAGNTEAFF. This rearrangement joins TRBV29-1 to TRBJ1-1; TCRdb's D call, TRBD1, is unchecked because there is no DNA. The CDR3 has 14 residues. CDR1 and CDR2 from the germline V gene are SQVTM and ANQGSEA.

The rearrangement links TRBV6-2 or TRBV6-3 to TRBJ2-1; the D gene TCRdb calls, TRBD1, cannot be checked with no DNA. CDR1 and CDR2 (germline): MNHEY, SVGEGT. CDR3 length equals 18 residues. CDR3 protein: CASSYEDRGLSSYNEQFF.